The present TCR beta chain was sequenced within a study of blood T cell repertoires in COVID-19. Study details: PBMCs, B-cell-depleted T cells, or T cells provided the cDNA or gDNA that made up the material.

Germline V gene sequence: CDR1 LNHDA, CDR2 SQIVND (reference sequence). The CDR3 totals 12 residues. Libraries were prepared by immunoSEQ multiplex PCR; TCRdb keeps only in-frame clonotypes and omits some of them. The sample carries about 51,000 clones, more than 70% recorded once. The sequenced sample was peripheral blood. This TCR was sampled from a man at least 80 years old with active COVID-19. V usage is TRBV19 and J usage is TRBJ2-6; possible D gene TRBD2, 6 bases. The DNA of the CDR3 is TGTGTGGGGGGCTCTGGGGCCAACGTCCTGACTTTC. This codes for CVGGSGANVLTF.